This TCR beta chain was found in a study of T cells in Graves' hyperthyroidism and ophthalmopathy. Researchers took RNA transcripts and amplified the TCR beta CDR3 regions from them. TCR CDR3 regions were first amplified by RT-PCR with HTBI primers. TCRdb fed the multiplex PCR reads into MiXCR, producing one record per CDR3 protein. The sample consists of some 770,000 distinct CDR3 sequences, 16% of them appearing once. Study-level findings and limits: Blood also carried most thyroid clonotypes expanded above 0.001.

Absent ophthalmopathy progression within 18 months defined stable Graves' hyperthyroidism. With a duration under 2 months, the hyperthyroidism was newly diagnosed in patients aged 18 to 65. The sample holds a few counts of this clonotype. Its cognate antigen is unknown. The sequence was obtained from a man between 18 and 29 years old with Graves' hyperthyroidism. Specimen: blood.

The CDR3 DNA is TGCGCCAGCAGCCAAGGGACTAGCGGGAGCCCACGGTCCTACAATGAGCAGTTCTTC. This sequence encodes CASSQGTSGSPRSYNEQFF. The chain uses TRBV4-1 and TRBJ2-1, with 13 bases matching TRBD2. V shed 1 base, J shed 1 base, and the junction held 7 bases outside the gene matches. Germline-derived CDR1 and CDR2 are MGHRA and YSYEKL. The CDR3 is 19 amino acids.